This T cell receptor beta chain was sequenced in a study of OX40 agonist ivuxolimab in advanced cancers. Whole-study context: Subjects had a mean age of around 60 years, with a range of about 23 to 90; around 80% were male.

Some clones are missing from TCRdb's copy, which holds only in-frame ones; the method was immunoSEQ multiplex PCR. The sample gives 50,000 to 65,000 clones, around 80% of which show up once; roughly 4.9% is in the top ten. The CDR3 length is 15 residues. V was clipped by 3 bases and J by 4 bases, with 14 bases between them. The germline CDR1 and CDR2 sequences are SGHNT and YYREEE (reference sequence). The TCR sequence derives from an adult with an advanced solid tumor such as melanoma, head and neck, liver or kidney cancer. The sample was CD4+ or CD8+ T cells sorted from blood, taken in a trial of the OX40 agonist ivuxolimab. The chain has TRBV5-4 and TRBJ2-1; D might be TRBD1 (6 bases). The CDR3 region has the DNA TGTGCCAGCAGCTACAACTTGGACAGTTACAATGAGCAGTTCTTC. It codes for CASSYNLDSYNEQFF.